This TCR beta chain was observed in a study of blood T cell repertoires in COVID-19. Turning to the study itself: Some COVID-19 samples were acute and others convalescent; all came from the United States, Italy and Spain. T cells, B-cell-depleted T cells, or PBMCs provided the cDNA or gDNA that served as material.

In the study's own analysis: Reference gene primers were amplified, and this amplification served to estimate nucleated cell counts. Produced via immunoSEQ multiplex PCR; TCRdb's table is partial and in-frame only. V and J calls and clone size are as listed in that table; D and trimming were resolved from the DNA. The sample holds some 360,000 clones, about 92% seen once. In Seattle, patients joined the study during active infection and were tracked longitudinally. Germline values: CDR1 SGHTA, CDR2 FQGNSA. V was clipped by 5 bases and J by 6 bases, with 11 bases between them. This CDR3 comprises 13 residues.

The source material was peripheral blood. This sequence joins TRBV7-2 and TRBJ2-4; D perhaps matches TRBD2 (5 bases). The source is a woman aged 60-75 years with COVID-19, enrolled during active disease. The CDR3 nucleotides are TGTGCCAGCAGCCGGGAAGTGTTAAACATTCAGTACTTC. Its translation: CASSREVLNIQYF.